This entry features one TCR beta chain sequence. Its antigen is unidentified. This entry belongs to a study of cytotoxic CD8 clonotypes in ibrutinib-treated CLL. Whole-study context: Among responders, some 25 were partial and 2 complete; after median approximately 70 months, approximately 15 stayed remitted and some 12 progressed. After a median roughly twelve months on treatment (6 to 36), response samples were drawn.

V dropped 5 bases and J dropped 0; count of bases not matched to a gene: 2. The CDR3 totals 14 residues. CDR1 and CDR2 from the germline V gene are KGHSH and LQKENI. Regarding the study as a whole: Public clonotypes were rare and shrank or held steady on treatment. Against age-matched healthy donors, baseline clonality ran higher and tracked circulating CD8+ T-cell counts.

Produced via immunoSEQ multiplex PCR; TCRdb's table is partial and in-frame only. The sample lists fewer than 300,000 clones, around 76% occurring once. This sample comprised PBMCs, obtained at disease progression, from a patient treated with ibrutinib. The receptor was isolated from a human donor with chronic lymphocytic leukemia. The rearrangement joins TRBV18 to TRBJ2-3; 7 bases line up with TRBD1. CDR3 sequence: CASSDRDSTDTQYF. CDR3 nucleotides: TGTGCCAGCTCAGACAGGGATAGCACAGATACGCAGTATTTT.